This entry lists 12 T cell receptor beta chains sequenced from one sample in a study of shared clonotypes between healthy human individuals. Assay used: immunoSEQ multiplex PCR; TCRdb lists only in-frame clones, some missing. Of around 2,000,000 clones detected, approximately 95% appear once; the ten largest clones hold around 1.1%. CD45RO negativity and positive selection for CCR7 defined naive CD8 cells, a population that excluded terminally differentiated effector memory CD45RA+ cells. The sample taken for sequencing was naive CD8+ T cells sorted from blood. These receptors all stem from a man in his late teens or twenties in good health.

Of note for this clone: Other DNA sequences in the sample encode the same CDR3. This rearrangement joins TRBV27 to TRBJ2-3; 7 bases are a match to TRBD1. Germline V lookup: CDR1 MNHEY, CDR2 SMNVEV (reference sequence). The V gene end was trimmed by 6 bases and the J gene end by 4 bases; junction bases not matched to a gene: 10. The CDR3 totals 15 residues. Here the CDR3 reads CASSLGTVRADTQYF. The CDR3 DNA sequence: TGTGCCAGCAGCCTCGGGACAGTCCGCGCAGATACGCAGTATTTT.

V and J are TRBV7-9 and TRBJ1-5; D gene unclear. There are 13 residues in the CDR3. In germline, CDR1 is SEHNR, CDR2 FQNEAQ (reference sequence). The V end lost 1 base, the J end lost 7 bases, and 8 bases lay between the germline ends. The CDR3 coding sequence is TGTGCCAGCAGCTTAGAATACGGCCAGCCCCAGCATTTT. It encodes CASSLEYGQPQHF. The full variable domain, with the rest looked up from reference TRBV7-9 and TRBJ1-5, is DTGVSQNPRHKITKRGQNVTFRCDPISEHNRLYWYRQTLGQGPEFLTYFQNEAQLEKSRLLSDRFSAERPKGSFSTLEIQRTEQGDSAMYLCASSLEYGQPQHFGDGTRLSIL.

The gene calls are TRBV5-6 and TRBJ2-7; 10 positions match TRBD1. V was pared by 3 bases and J by 2 bases, with 11 bases of the junction left unmatched. CDR3 length equals 17 residues. Germline CDR1 SGHDT, CDR2 YYEEEE. The CDR3 here is CASSWTTGQGVAYEQYF. In DNA, the CDR3 is TGTGCCAGCAGCTGGACTACTGGACAGGGGGTTGCCTACGAGCAGTACTTC.

This rearrangement joins TRBV19 to TRBJ2-4; D possibly corresponds to TRBD2 (5 bases). This CDR3 has 17 residues. V lost 5 bases and J 10 bases, leaving 27 bases between the germline ends. The germline gives CDR1 LNHDA, CDR2 SQIVND (reference sequence). The CDR3 DNA is TGTGCCAGTAGTCCCGGGGAAGGGTTCGGGATCGTTGGGATTCAGTACTTC. This sequence encodes CASSPGEGFGIVGIQYF.

This clone was detected once. The sample carries other DNA sequences with the same CDR3. The chain's CDR3 is CASSQDLGDQPQHF. The CDR3 nucleotides read TGCGCCAGCAGCCAAGATCTAGGGGATCAGCCCCAGCATTTT. The rearrangement links TRBV4-3 to TRBJ1-5, with a weak D call TRBD1 (5 bases). Looked up from germline, CDR1 is LGHNA and CDR2 is YSLEER. V lost 0 bases to trimming and J lost 5 bases, with 8 bases between them. The CDR3 extends over 14 amino acids.

The J gene is TRBJ2-2, the V gene TRBV11-1; tentative D call: TRBD1 (7 bases). The CDR3 extends over 12 amino acids. Germline V gene data show CDR1 as SGHAT and CDR2 as FQDESV (reference sequence). V lost 8 bases to trimming and J lost 5 bases, with 9 bases between them. The CDR3 DNA sequence: TGTGCCAGCGCAGGGGGGACCGGGGAGCTGTTTTTT. Amino acid sequence: CASAGGTGELFF. Full variable domain (outside the CDR3, taken from reference TRBV11-1 and TRBJ2-2): EAEVAQSPRYKITEKSQAVAFWCDPISGHATLYWYRQILGQGPELLVQFQDESVVDDSQLPKDRFSAERLKGVDSTLKIQPAELGDSAMYLCASAGGTGELFFGEGSRLTVL.

The gene calls are TRBV7-9 and TRBJ2-1, with 8 positions matching TRBD2. Trimming cost V 7 bases and J 9 bases; bases outside gene matches: 11. CDR3 length: 14 amino acids. Germline loops: CDR1 SEHNR, CDR2 FQNEAQ (reference sequence). The CDR3 DNA sequence: TGTGCCAGCATCCACCGGGGGGGCCCTGGTGAGCAGTTCTTC. This codes for CASIHRGGPGEQFF.

The rearrangement joins TRBV11-2 to TRBJ2-1; D possibly uses TRBD1 or TRBD2 (5 bases each). CDR1 is SGHAT and CDR2 is FQNNGV in the germline V gene. Trimming cost V 0 bases and J 5 bases, with 11 bases left between them. The CDR3 contains 15 residues. CDR3 nucleotides: TGTGCCAGCAGCTTAGATCGGGACCTCAACAATGAGCAGTTCTTC. This translates into CASSLDRDLNNEQFF.

This clone has a handful of counts. The V gene is TRBV25-1, the J gene TRBJ1-2, with D unresolved. The germline gives CDR1 MGHDK, CDR2 SYGVNS. Trimming removed 5 bases at V and 0 bases at J, with 16 bases between. This CDR3 has 16 amino acids. The CDR3 nucleotides read TGTGCCAGCAGTAACTTTGAGGCATCGACTAACTATGGCTACACCTTC. Its translation is CASSNFEASTNYGYTF.

In regard to this clone: The identical CDR3 is also encoded by other nucleotide sequences in the sample. The chain uses TRBV7-2 and TRBJ2-7; D remains unclear. The germline V gene encodes CDR1 SGHTA and CDR2 FQGNSA. The CDR3 runs to 13 residues. The ends were cut back, 3 bases at V and 0 bases at J, with 6 bases in the middle. The CDR3 DNA reads TGTGCCAGCAGCTTCTCAGCCTCCTACGAGCAGTACTTC. Its translation: CASSFSASYEQYF.

The chain couples TRBV11-2 to TRBJ2-5; TRBD1 is a possible D gene (6 bases). CDR3 size: 14 residues. Germline assignment: CDR1 SGHAT and CDR2 FQNNGV. Trimming left V 3 bases short and J 3 bases short, with 11 bases between. CDR3 nucleotide sequence: TGTGCCAGCAGCTTGCGACAGGTGGAAGAGACCCAGTACTTC. Translation gives CASSLRQVEETQYF.

V gene TRBV27 combines with J gene TRBJ2-1; D is unresolved. Germline CDR1 and CDR2: MNHEY and SMNVEV (reference sequence). V was trimmed by 3 bases and J by 5 bases, leaving 8 bases between them. The CDR3 is made up of 13 amino acids. CDR3 in amino acids: CASSFGRHNEQFF. The CDR3 nucleotides read TGTGCCAGCAGTTTCGGCAGACACAATGAGCAGTTCTTC.